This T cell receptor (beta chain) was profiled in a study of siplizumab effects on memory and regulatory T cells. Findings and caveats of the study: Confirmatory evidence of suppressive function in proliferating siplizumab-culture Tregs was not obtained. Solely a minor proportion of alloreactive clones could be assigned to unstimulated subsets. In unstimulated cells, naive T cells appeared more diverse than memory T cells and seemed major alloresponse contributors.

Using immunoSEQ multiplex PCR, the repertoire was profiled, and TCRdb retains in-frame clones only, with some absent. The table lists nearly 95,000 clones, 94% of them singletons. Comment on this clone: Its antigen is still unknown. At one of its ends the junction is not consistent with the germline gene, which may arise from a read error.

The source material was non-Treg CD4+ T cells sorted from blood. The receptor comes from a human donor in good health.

CDR3: CVSSRTGNQPQHF. CDR3 nucleotides: TGCGTCAGCAGCAGGACAGGCAATCAGCCCCAGCATTTT. The chain combines TRBV5-1 with TRBJ1-5; D possibly corresponds to TRBD1 (6 bases). The CDR3 extends over 13 amino acids. The V gene's germline CDR1 is SGHRS and CDR2 YFSETQ.